Only a few counts were recorded for the clone carrying this T cell receptor beta chain. Its antigen is not identified. The junction shows a germline mismatch at one end, possibly a read error. With the read ending 3 residues before the CDR3 end, the germline J gene is used to fill in that end. The CDR3 length is 17 residues. The germline CDR1 and CDR2 sequences are SNHLY and FYNNEI. The source of the sample is a study of T cell clonality in common variable immunodeficiency. Study results and limitations: CVID patient heterogeneity limited repertoire-clinical complication correlations.

Sequenced by immunoSEQ multiplex PCR; TCRdb stores in-frame clones only, minus some. The sample is made up of roughly 40,000 clones, none counted only once. Sequenced: peripheral blood mononuclear cells. The J gene is TRBJ2-5, the V gene TRBV2; 15 nucleotides agree with TRBD2. The sequence was obtained from a person aged 18 to 69 in good health. The CDR3 loop reads CPSSEGWTSGREETQYF. The sequenced part of the CDR3 DNA is TGTCCCAGCAGTGAAGGGTGGACTAGCGGGAGGGAAGAGACC.